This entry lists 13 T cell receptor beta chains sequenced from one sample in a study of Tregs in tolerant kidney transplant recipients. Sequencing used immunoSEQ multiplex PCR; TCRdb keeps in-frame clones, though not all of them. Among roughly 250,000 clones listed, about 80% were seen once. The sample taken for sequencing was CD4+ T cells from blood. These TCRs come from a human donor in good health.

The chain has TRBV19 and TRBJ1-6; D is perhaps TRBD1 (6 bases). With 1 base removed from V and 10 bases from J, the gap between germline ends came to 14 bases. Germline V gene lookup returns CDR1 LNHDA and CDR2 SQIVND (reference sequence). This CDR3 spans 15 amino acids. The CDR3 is CASSIAGALGSPLHF. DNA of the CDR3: TGTGCCAGTAGTATAGCAGGGGCCCTAGGATCACCCCTCCACTTT.

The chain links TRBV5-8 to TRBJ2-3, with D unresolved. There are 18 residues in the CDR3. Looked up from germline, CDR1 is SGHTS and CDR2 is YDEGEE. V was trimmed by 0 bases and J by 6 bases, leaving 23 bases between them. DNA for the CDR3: TGTGCCAGCAGCTTGGGGGCAGAAGGCCCTGGTTCTTACGATACGCAGTATTTT. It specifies CASSLGAEGPGSYDTQYF.

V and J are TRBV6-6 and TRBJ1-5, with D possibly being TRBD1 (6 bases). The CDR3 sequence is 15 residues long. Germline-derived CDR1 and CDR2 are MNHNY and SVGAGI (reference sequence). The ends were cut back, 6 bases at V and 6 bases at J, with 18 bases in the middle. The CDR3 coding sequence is TGTGCCAGCAGCACACTTAGGGGGGATGGTCAGCCCCAGCATTTT. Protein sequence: CASSTLRGDGQPQHF.

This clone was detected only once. Here the CDR3 DNA reads TGTGCCAGCACCTGGACAGCCTCTGGAAACACCATATATTTT. Protein product: CASTWTASGNTIYF. The V gene is TRBV11-3, the J gene TRBJ1-3; the D gene is possibly TRBD1 (6 bases). The V gene's germline CDR1 is SGHNT and CDR2 YENEEA. This CDR3 comprises 14 residues. Trimming removed 7 bases from V and 0 bases from J, with 10 bases in between.

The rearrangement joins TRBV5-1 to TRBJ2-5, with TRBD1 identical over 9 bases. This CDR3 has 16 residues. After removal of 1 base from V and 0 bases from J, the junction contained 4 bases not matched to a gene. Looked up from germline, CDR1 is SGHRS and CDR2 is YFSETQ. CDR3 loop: CASSLLGTGNQETQYF. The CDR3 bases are TGCGCCAGCAGCTTGCTCGGGACAGGGAACCAAGAGACCCAGTACTTC.

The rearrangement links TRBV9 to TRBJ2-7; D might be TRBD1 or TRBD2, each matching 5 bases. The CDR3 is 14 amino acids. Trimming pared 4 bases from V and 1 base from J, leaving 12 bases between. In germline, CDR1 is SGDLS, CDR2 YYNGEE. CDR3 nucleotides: TGTGCCAGCAGCACCGGGACCGGGTCCTACGAGCAGTACTTC. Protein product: CASSTGTGSYEQYF.

CDR3 sequence: CSARGSYGYTF. The DNA of the CDR3 is TGCAGTGCTAGAGGTTCCTATGGCTACACCTTC. The chain has TRBV20-1 and TRBJ1-2; D is uncertain. Germline V gene sequence: CDR1 DFQATT, CDR2 SNEGSKA (reference sequence). The CDR3 consists of 11 residues. The V end was cut by 1 base, the J end by 4 bases, with 4 bases between.

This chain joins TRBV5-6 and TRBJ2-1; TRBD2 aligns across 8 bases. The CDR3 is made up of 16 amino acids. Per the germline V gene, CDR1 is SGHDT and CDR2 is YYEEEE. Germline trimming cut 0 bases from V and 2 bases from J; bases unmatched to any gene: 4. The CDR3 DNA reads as TGTGCCAGCAGCTTGGTACGGGAGGGGCCCTACAATGAGCAGTTCTTC. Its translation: CASSLVREGPYNEQFF.

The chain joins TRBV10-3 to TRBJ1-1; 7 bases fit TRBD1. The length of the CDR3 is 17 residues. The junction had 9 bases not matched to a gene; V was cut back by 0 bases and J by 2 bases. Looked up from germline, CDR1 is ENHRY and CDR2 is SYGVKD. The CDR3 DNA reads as TGTGCCATCAGTGAGTCGAAAAAGACAGGGAGAAACACTGAAGCTTTCTTT. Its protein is CAISESKKTGRNTEAFF.

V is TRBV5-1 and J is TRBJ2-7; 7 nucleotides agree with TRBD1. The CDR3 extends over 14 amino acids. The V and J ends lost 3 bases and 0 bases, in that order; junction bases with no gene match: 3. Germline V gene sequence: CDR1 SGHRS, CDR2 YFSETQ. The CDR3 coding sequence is TGCGCCAGCAGCTCGACAGGGCCCTCCTACGAGCAGTACTTC. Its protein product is CASSSTGPSYEQYF.

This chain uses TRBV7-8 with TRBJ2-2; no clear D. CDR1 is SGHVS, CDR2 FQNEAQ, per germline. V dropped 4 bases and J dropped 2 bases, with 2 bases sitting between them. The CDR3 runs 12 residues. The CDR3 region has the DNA TGTGCCAGCAGCTCTAACACCGGGGAGCTGTTTTTT. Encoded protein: CASSSNTGELFF.

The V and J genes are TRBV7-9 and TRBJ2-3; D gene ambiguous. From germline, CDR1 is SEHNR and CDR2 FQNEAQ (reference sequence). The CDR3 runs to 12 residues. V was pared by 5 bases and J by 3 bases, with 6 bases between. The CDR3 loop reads CASSLRTDTQYF. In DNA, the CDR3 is TGTGCCAGCAGCCTTAGAACAGATACGCAGTATTTT.

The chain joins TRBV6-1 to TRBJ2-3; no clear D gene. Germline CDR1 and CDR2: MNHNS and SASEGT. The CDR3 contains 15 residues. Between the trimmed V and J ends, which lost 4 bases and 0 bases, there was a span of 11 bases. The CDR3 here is CASSAFPSSTDTQYF. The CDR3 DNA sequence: TGTGCCAGCAGTGCCTTCCCTTCTAGCACAGATACGCAGTATTTT.